This T cell receptor beta chain was identified during a study of blood T cell repertoires in COVID-19. Turning to the study itself: The origin of the acute and convalescent COVID-19 samples was the United States, Italy and Spain.

A single count supports this clone. The CDR3 spans 15 residues. The junction had 8 bases not matched to a gene; V was cut back by 4 bases and J by 4 bases. Germline V lookup: CDR1 SGHNT, CDR2 YYREEE (reference sequence). Sequencing was performed with immunoSEQ multiplex PCR; in TCRdb, only in-frame clones are kept and a portion is missing. Here the sample spans roughly 140,000 clones, about 90% being singletons. Across 20 to 25 US areas, participants ranged in age from about 18 to 90 years. This receptor was obtained from a man between 60 and 70 years old who had recovered from COVID-19. Material for sequencing was PBMCs or T cells enriched from blood (not recorded which). This chain connects TRBV5-4 to TRBJ2-1; 7 nucleotides line up with TRBD2. In nucleotides, the CDR3 is TGTGCCAGCAGCGGGAGGGCCGGGGGTTACAATGAGCAGTTCTTC. Protein sequence: CASSGRAGGYNEQFF.